This T cell receptor (beta chain) was recorded in a study of blood T cell repertoires in COVID-19. Study as a whole: The samples span acute and convalescent COVID-19 from the United States, Italy and Spain. Nucleic acid was either cDNA or gDNA, and it came from T cells, B-cell-depleted T cells, or PBMCs.

The CDR3 spans 17 residues. Trimming took off 4 bases at V and 0 bases at J, with 16 bases between the two ends. Germline CDR1 is SGHTA and CDR2 is FQGNSA. Authors' processing steps: Scientists estimated how many nucleated cells there were by amplifying reference gene primers. Sequenced by immunoSEQ multiplex PCR; TCRdb stores in-frame clones only, minus some. The V and J calls and clone size come from that table; D and trimming were worked out from the DNA. The sample shows 150,000 to 200,000 clones, around nine tenths of them seen only once. The sample comprised peripheral blood. The chain uses TRBV7-2 and TRBJ2-1; maybe TRBD2 (7 bases). The source is a man aged 65 to 79 with acute or convalescent COVID-19. The CDR3 region has the DNA TGTGCCAGCAGCTCTGGGGGGGCCTTAAGCTCCTACAATGAGCAGTTCTTC. Amino acids: CASSSGGALSSYNEQFF.